This T cell receptor beta chain emerged from a study of blood T cell repertoires in COVID-19. This CDR3 has 18 amino acids. V was pared by 5 bases and J by 4 bases, with 20 bases of the junction left unmatched. Germline lookup yields CDR1 SGHTA and CDR2 FQGNSA. Produced via immunoSEQ multiplex PCR; TCRdb's table is partial and in-frame only. The sample contains about 350,000 clones, roughly 89% of which appear only once. The specimen sequenced was peripheral blood. The chain joins TRBV7-2 to TRBJ2-7; 7 nucleotides line up with TRBD1. This TCR was recovered from a man younger than 45 with COVID-19, enrolled during active disease. In nucleotides, the CDR3 is TGTGCCAGCAGCCTAAACTCGGGCAGGGGGTTCAGGGGATACGAGCAGTACTTC. The encoded protein is CASSLNSGRGFRGYEQYF.